This entry concerns a single TCR beta chain. CDR1 MGHRA and CDR2 YSYEKL come from the germline V gene. V was cut by 0 bases and J by 6 bases, with 12 bases left in between. The CDR3 covers 15 residues. Clones were sequenced by immunoSEQ multiplex PCR, and TCRdb holds only the in-frame ones, with some missing. The repertoire holds around 200,000 clones, with around 88% as singletons. These data originate in a study of T cell responses to AZD1222 COVID-19 vaccine. Study in general: The study pooled second doses at about 4 or about 12 weeks.

This rearrangement joins TRBV4-1 to TRBJ1-5; the D is unclear. The TCR comes from an adult in good health. Sequenced material: peripheral blood, taken on day 0 of AZD1222 vaccination. In DNA, the CDR3 is TGCGCCAGCAGCCAAGAAGCGGGGAGTCGTCAGCCCCAGCATTTT. Translated: CASSQEAGSRQPQHF.